This TCR beta chain is from a study of blood T cell repertoires in COVID-19. For the study at large: The samples span acute and convalescent COVID-19 from the United States, Italy and Spain. T cells, B-cell-depleted T cells, or PBMCs supplied cDNA or gDNA.

This CDR3 has 16 amino acids. Per the germline V gene, CDR1 is SGHAT and CDR2 is FQDESV (reference sequence). V dropped 2 bases and J dropped 7; count of bases not matched to a gene: 4. As originally analysed: It was from reference gene primer amplification that nucleated cell counts were estimated. Repertoires were generated with immunoSEQ multiplex PCR, while TCRdb's copy carries only in-frame clones and drops some. V, J and clone size were drawn from that table, and D and trimming were deduced from the DNA. The sample includes 68,000 or so clones, around 84% of them seen just once. The rearrangement joins TRBV11-1 to TRBJ2-1; 14 positions agree with TRBD2. Sequenced sample: peripheral blood. The TCR originated in a man aged 50-60 years with acute or convalescent COVID-19. Here the CDR3 DNA reads TGTGCCAGCAGCTTACCCGGACTAGCGGGGGGAAATGAGCAGTTCTTC. Translating it yields CASSLPGLAGGNEQFF.